This T cell receptor beta chain is drawn from a study of T cells in Graves' hyperthyroidism and ophthalmopathy. Findings and caveats of the study: Most clonotypes that expanded in the thyroid above 0.001 also showed up in blood.

TCR beta CDR3 region amplification was performed from RNA transcripts. In the first-round RT-PCR of the TCR CDR3, the HTBI primer set was used. MiXCR, applied by TCRdb to the multiplex PCR reads, yields one record per CDR3 protein. There are more than 300,000 distinct CDR3 sequences in the sample; around a sixth occur only once, and about 38% lies in the top ten. Regarding this clonotype: The antigen is undetermined.

Trimming stripped 3 bases from V and 1 base from J, with 10 bases between. This CDR3 comprises 14 residues. Germline V gene lookup returns CDR1 LNHDA and CDR2 SQIVND (reference sequence). This receptor was obtained from a man aged 18 to 35 with Graves' ophthalmopathy. The sample was blood. The rearrangement links TRBV19 to TRBJ2-7, with D uncertain. In DNA, the CDR3 is TGTGCCAGTAGTATTGGGGTCCGGTCCTACGAGCAGTACTTC. It encodes CASSIGVRSYEQYF.